These 17 T cell receptor beta chains originate from one sample sequenced in a study of metastatic and nonmetastatic thyroid tumors. Using MiXCR, TCRdb reanalyzed the PCR reads. The sample carries about 21,000 clones, approximately 30% recorded once. Patients underwent thyroid surgery, and none had received any treatment before it. The sequenced sample consisted of blood. The source of these receptors is a female donor with papillary thyroid cancer or a benign thyroid nodule (not recorded which). Some clones in this sample may be carry-over from other donors' samples.

This clone was counted at least ten times. The V call is TRBV6-5, the J call TRBJ2-2, with no clear D. Germline values: CDR1 MNHEY, CDR2 SVGAGI. This CDR3 contains 14 residues. V was clipped by 2 bases and J by 6 bases, with 10 bases between them. The DNA of the CDR3 is TGTGCCAGCAGTTACCTGCTACTTGCCGGGGAGCTGTTTTTT. The encoded protein is CASSYLLLAGELFF.

In this sample, this clone turned up many times. This rearrangement joins TRBV9 to TRBJ2-1, with D hard to call. V lost 4 bases, J lost 7 bases, and 12 bases lay in between. Germline V gene data show CDR1 as SGDLS and CDR2 as YYNGEE. CDR3 size: 13 residues. The DNA for the CDR3 is TGTGCCAGCAGCCCTGGCTGGGGTAATGAGCAGTTCTTC. Its protein product is CASSPGWGNEQFF.

This clone occurred many times. The V gene is TRBV29-1, the J gene TRBJ2-4; tentative D call: TRBD1 (6 bases). CDR1 and CDR2 from the germline V gene are SQVTM and ANQGSEA. The CDR3 is 13 amino acids. The V end was cut by 4 bases, the J end by 7 bases, with 14 bases between. The CDR3 DNA is TGCAGCGTTGTTCGGGACATCGGGAACATTCAGTACTTC. Its protein is CSVVRDIGNIQYF.

About this clone itself: A much larger clone differs by one base, so this may be a read error. The chain employs TRBV10-3 and TRBJ1-4; D may be TRBD1 (5 bases). Germline CDR1 is ENHRY and CDR2 is SYGVKD. CDR3 length: 15 residues. The CDR3 here is CAISEGGQGGEKLCF. In DNA form, the CDR3 reads TGTGCCATCAGTGAGGGTGGTCAGGGAGGTGAAAAACTGTGTTTT.

The count of this clone is one. The chain links TRBV5-4 to TRBJ2-7, with D perhaps given as TRBD1 or TRBD2 (5 bases each). Trimming took 4 bases from V and 0 from J, leaving 11 bases between them. Per germline, CDR1 SGHNT and CDR2 YYREEE (reference sequence). The CDR3 has 14 residues. The CDR3 region is CASSPRDDSYEQYF. CDR3 sequence (DNA): TGTGCCAGCAGCCCTAGGGACGACTCCTACGAGCAGTACTTC.

This clone was detected ten times or more. The gene calls are TRBV12-3 or TRBV12-4 and TRBJ2-4; TRBD2 matches at 7 bases. V trimming: 2 bases; J trimming: 3 bases; junction bases outside the gene matches: 7. This CDR3 contains 16 residues. CDR3 nucleotides: TGTGCCAGCAGTTTACTATGGGGGGGGGTCAAAAACATTCAGTACTTC. It is translated as CASSLLWGGVKNIQYF.

CDR3 sequence reads: CASSLDLGRVITGELFF. The CDR3 nucleotides read TGTGCCAGCAGCTTAGATTTGGGGAGAGTGATCACCGGGGAGCTGTTTTTT. J is TRBJ2-2 and V is TRBV11-2; a weak D match, TRBD2 (5 bases). CDR1 is SGHAT, CDR2 FQNNGV, per germline. V was pared by 0 bases and J by 4 bases, with 15 bases between. The CDR3 has 17 amino acids. The full variable domain, rest sourced from reference TRBV11-2 and TRBJ2-2, is EAGVAQSPRYKIIEKRQSVAFWCNPISGHATLYWYQQILGQGPKLLIQFQNNGVVDDSQLPKDRFSAERLKGVDSTLKIQPAKLEDSAVYLCASSLDLGRVITGELFFGEGSRLTVL.

V usage is TRBV5-1 and J usage is TRBJ1-6; D ambiguous. Germline CDR1 is SGHRS and CDR2 is YFSETQ. The CDR3 extends over 15 amino acids. With 0 bases removed from V and 5 bases from J, the gap between germline ends came to 9 bases. CDR3 sequence (DNA): TGCGCCAGCAGCTTGGGTGGCAGTAATAATTCACCCCTCCACTTT. Protein: CASSLGGSNNSPLHF.

The chain joins TRBV4-1 to TRBJ1-2; D gene ambiguous. Per germline, CDR1 MGHRA and CDR2 YSYEKL. There are 13 residues in the CDR3. Deletions cut 6 bases from V and 2 bases from J, with 10 bases between. This CDR3 is CASSEAANYGYTF. The CDR3 DNA reads TGCGCCAGCAGTGAGGCAGCCAACTATGGCTACACCTTC.

This chain links TRBV6-2 or TRBV6-3 with TRBJ1-1; D gene uncertain. In germline, CDR1 is MNHEY, CDR2 SVGEGT. CDR3 length: 15 residues. V was cut by 3 bases and J by 5 bases, with 16 bases left in between. CDR3 in DNA: TGTGCCAGCAGTTATCGGTGGGAGGGTAGAACTGAAGCTTTCTTT. This codes for CASSYRWEGRTEAFF.

This clone is medium-sized within its sample. Here the CDR3 DNA reads TGTGCCAGCAGCGTAGGCCCTGGGGGCTACCTCTACGAGCAGTACTTC. Translated: CASSVGPGGYLYEQYF. The genes are TRBV9 and TRBJ2-7, with D perhaps matching TRBD1 (6 bases). This CDR3 region has 16 residues. Trimming pared 0 bases from V and 3 bases from J, leaving 16 bases between. Germline V gives CDR1 SGDLS, CDR2 YYNGEE.

As concerns this clone: A single base separates this from a much larger clone, so it may be a read error. V is TRBV6-1 and J is TRBJ1-1; TRBD1 might be the D (6 bases). CDR3 length: 13 residues. The germline gives CDR1 MNHNS, CDR2 SASEGT. CDR3 bases: TGTGCCAGCACCAGCACAGGGATCACTGAAGCCTTCTTT. This sequence encodes CASTSTGITEAFF.

This clone was recorded only once. V gene TRBV30 combines with J gene TRBJ2-6; no firm D call. Germline assignment: CDR1 GTSNPN and CDR2 SVGIG (reference sequence). V lost 0 bases and J 5 bases, leaving 20 bases between the germline ends. The CDR3 is 18 residues long. As DNA, the CDR3 is TGTGCCTGGAGTGTACCGGGTGGATCTACTGATCGGGCCAACGTCCTGACTTTC. It is translated as CAWSVPGGSTDRANVLTF.

The rearrangement links TRBV18 to TRBJ2-7; no firm D call. This CDR3 contains 13 residues. The V gene lost 4 bases and the J gene lost 2 bases, with 9 bases spanning the gap. Germline V lookup: CDR1 KGHSH, CDR2 LQKENI. The CDR3 is CASSLMGTYEQYF. CDR3 sequence (DNA): TGTGCCAGCTCACTCATGGGGACCTACGAGCAGTACTTC.

This clone was counted at least ten times. CDR3 sequence reads: CASSQDVGRDNEQFF. CDR3 coding DNA: TGTGCCAGCAGCCAAGATGTCGGGAGGGACAATGAGCAGTTCTTC. The chain recombines TRBV4-2 with TRBJ2-1, with TRBD2 identical over 8 bases. The CDR3 loop spans 15 amino acids. V lost 0 bases to trimming and J lost 5 bases; unmatched junction nucleotides: 3. CDR1 is LGHNA, CDR2 YNFKEQ, per germline.

Worth noting for this clone: The sample carries other DNA sequences with the same CDR3. The V call is TRBV7-2, the J call TRBJ1-4, with 11 bases matching TRBD1. This CDR3 is built from 17 residues. V lost 0 bases, J lost 11 bases, and 11 bases stayed unmatched. Germline V gene lookup returns CDR1 SGHTA and CDR2 FQGNSA. CDR3 protein: CASSLARTGGNSGKLFF. In DNA form, the CDR3 reads TGTGCCAGCAGCTTAGCCAGGACAGGGGGCAATAGCGGTAAACTGTTTTTT.

This clone was picked up many times. V usage is TRBV6-1 and J usage is TRBJ1-2; a weak D match, TRBD1 (5 bases). V was trimmed by 5 bases and J by 7 bases, leaving 26 bases between them. Germline V gene lookup returns CDR1 MNHNS and CDR2 SASEGT. CDR3 length: 17 amino acids. The CDR3 DNA follows: TGTGCCAGCAGTTCAAAACAGCCCGGGAGAGGGGTTTTTGGCTACACCTTC. Protein sequence: CASSSKQPGRGVFGYTF.